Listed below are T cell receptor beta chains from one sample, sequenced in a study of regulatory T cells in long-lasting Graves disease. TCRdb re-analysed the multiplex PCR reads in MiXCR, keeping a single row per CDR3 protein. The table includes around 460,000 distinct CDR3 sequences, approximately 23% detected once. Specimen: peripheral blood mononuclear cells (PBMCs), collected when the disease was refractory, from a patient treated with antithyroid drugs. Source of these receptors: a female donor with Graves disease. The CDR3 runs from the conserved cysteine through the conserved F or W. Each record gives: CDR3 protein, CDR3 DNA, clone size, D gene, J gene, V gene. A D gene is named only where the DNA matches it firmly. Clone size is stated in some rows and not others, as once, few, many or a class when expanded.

CDR3: CASSPGTNTEAFF
DNA: TGTGCCAGCAGCCCGGGGACGAACACTGAAGCTTTCTTT
size: many
D: NA
J: TRBJ1-1
V: TRBV18

CDR3: CASSSMTGRTTEAFF
DNA: TGTGCCAGCAGTTCTATGACAGGGAGGACCACTGAAGCTTTCTTT
size: many
D: TRBD1
J: TRBJ1-1
V: TRBV6-2/TRBV6-3

CDR3: CAVPGLAGNYEQYF
DNA: TGTGCCGTCCCGGGACTAGCGGGGAACTACGAGCAGTACTTC
size: many
D: TRBD2
J: TRBJ2-7
V: TRBV28

CDR3: CSHSSTGANYGYTF
DNA: TGCAGTCATTCCTCGACAGGAGCTAACTATGGCTACACCTTC
size: NA
D: NA
J: TRBJ1-2
V: TRBV20-1

CDR3: CASSQAGMNNSPLHF
DNA: TGTGCCAGCAGCCAAGCAGGGATGAATAATTCACCCCTCCACTTT
size: many
D: NA
J: TRBJ1-6
V: TRBV3-1

CDR3: CASSYRQGVEQYF
DNA: TGTGCCAGCAGTTACCGGCAGGGGGTCGAGCAGTACTTC
size: NA
D: TRBD1
J: TRBJ2-7
V: TRBV6-2/TRBV6-3

CDR3: CASSSNSRDIQYF
DNA: TGTGCCAGCAGTTCTAATTCCAGAGACATTCAGTACTTC
size: many
D: NA
J: TRBJ2-4
V: TRBV12-3/TRBV12-4

CDR3: CASSPRGFTDEKLFF
DNA: TGTGCCAGCTCACCACGAGGGTTTACGGATGAAAAACTGTTTTTT
size: NA
D: NA
J: TRBJ1-4
V: TRBV18

CDR3: CASSSWISGNTIYF
DNA: TGTGCCAGCAGTTCCTGGATCTCTGGAAACACCATATATTTT
size: few
D: NA
J: TRBJ1-3
V: TRBV6-9

CDR3: CASTTRDGAARSNSYEQYF
DNA: TGTGCCAGCACCACCCGAGACGGGGCGGCCCGGTCGAACTCCTACGAGCAGTACTTC
size: few
D: NA
J: TRBJ2-7
V: TRBV12-3/TRBV12-4

CDR3: CASSLGLPGSYEQYF
DNA: TGTGCCAGCAGCTTGGGACTTCCTGGCTCCTACGAGCAGTACTTC
size: NA
D: NA
J: TRBJ2-7
V: TRBV7-2

CDR3: CASSLMAMGESAYEQYF
DNA: TGTGCCAGCAGTTTGATGGCTATGGGGGAGAGCGCCTACGAGCAGTACTTC
size: NA
D: NA
J: TRBJ2-7
V: TRBV27

CDR3: CASSRQGEGRRQPQHF
DNA: TGTGCCAGTAGTAGACAGGGTGAGGGGCGGAGGCAGCCCCAGCATTTT
size: few
D: TRBD1
J: TRBJ1-5
V: TRBV19

CDR3: CATSGGGGELFF
DNA: TGTGCCACCAGTGGAGGAGGCGGGGAGCTGTTTTTT
size: few
D: NA
J: TRBJ2-2
V: TRBV24-1

CDR3: CASSRYGGGGSYEQYF
DNA: TGTGCCAGCAGCCGTTACGGGGGAGGGGGCTCCTACGAGCAGTACTTC
size: NA
D: NA
J: TRBJ2-7
V: TRBV5-6

CDR3: CASSSQPAGGSEQYF
DNA: TGTGCCAGCAGCTCCCAGCCAGCGGGAGGCTCCGAGCAGTACTTC
size: NA
D: TRBD2
J: TRBJ2-7
V: TRBV7-9

CDR3: CSAISDSGNTIYF
DNA: TGCAGTGCTATAAGCGATTCTGGAAACACCATATATTTT
size: NA
D: NA
J: TRBJ1-3
V: TRBV20-1

CDR3: CASSETSWETQYF
DNA: TGTGCCAGCAGTGAGACTAGCTGGGAGACCCAGTACTTC
size: NA
D: TRBD2
J: TRBJ2-5
V: TRBV6-1

CDR3: CASSYSIAGIQETQYF
DNA: TGTGCCAGCAGTTACTCGATAGCGGGGATACAAGAGACCCAGTACTTC
size: many
D: TRBD2
J: TRBJ2-5
V: TRBV6-2/TRBV6-3

CDR3: CASSEKSGQFTYEQYF
DNA: TGTGCCAGCAGTGAGAAATCGGGACAGTTCACCTACGAGCAGTACTTC
size: many
D: TRBD1
J: TRBJ2-7
V: TRBV6-1

CDR3: CASSREGMNTEAFF
DNA: TGTGCCAGCAGTAGAGAAGGGATGAACACTGAAGCTTTCTTT
size: many
D: NA
J: TRBJ1-1
V: TRBV2

CDR3: CASLRGPGSATEAFF
DNA: TGTGCCAGCTTACGAGGCCCGGGGTCTGCCACTGAAGCTTTCTTT
size: many
D: NA
J: TRBJ1-1
V: TRBV7-2

CDR3: CAWGIGQPQHF
DNA: TGTGCCTGGGGAATAGGGCAGCCCCAGCATTTT
size: many
D: NA
J: TRBJ1-5
V: TRBV30

CDR3: CAWSVAAYEQYF
DNA: TGTGCCTGGAGTGTGGCAGCTTACGAGCAGTACTTC
size: NA
D: NA
J: TRBJ2-7
V: TRBV30

CDR3: CSARASLAFF
DNA: TGCAGTGCTAGAGCCAGTCTGGCTTTCTTT
size: many
D: NA
J: TRBJ1-1
V: TRBV20-1